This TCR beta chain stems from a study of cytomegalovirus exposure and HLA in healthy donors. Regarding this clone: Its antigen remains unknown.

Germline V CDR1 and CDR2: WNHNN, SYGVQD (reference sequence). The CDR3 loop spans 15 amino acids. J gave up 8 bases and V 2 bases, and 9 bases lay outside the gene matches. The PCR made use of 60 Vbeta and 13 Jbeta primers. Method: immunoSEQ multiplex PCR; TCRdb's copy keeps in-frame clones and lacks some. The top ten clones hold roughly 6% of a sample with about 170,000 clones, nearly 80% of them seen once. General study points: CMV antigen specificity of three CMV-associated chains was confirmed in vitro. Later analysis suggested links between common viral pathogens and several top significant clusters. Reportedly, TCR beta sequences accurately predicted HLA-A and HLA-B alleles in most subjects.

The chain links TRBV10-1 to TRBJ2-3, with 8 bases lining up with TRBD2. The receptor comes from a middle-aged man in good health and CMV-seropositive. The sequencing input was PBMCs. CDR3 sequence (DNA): TGCGCCAGCAGTGAGCCGGGCGGACGGGAGGGTACGCAGTATTTT. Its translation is CASSEPGGREGTQYF.